The TCR beta chain described here comes from a study of control samples from healthy donors and cancer patients. Assay used: immunoSEQ multiplex PCR; TCRdb lists only in-frame clones, some missing. The sample lists 140,000 to 150,000 clones; 80% to 95% were seen once. Trimming cost V 2 bases and J 0 bases; bases outside gene matches: 3. From germline, CDR1 is SGHTA and CDR2 FQGTGA. This CDR3 comprises 18 residues. V usage is TRBV7-3 and J usage is TRBJ2-3, with TRBD2 identical over 15 bases. Material for sequencing was blood. The sequence derives from a man aged 25 to 40 in good health. The CDR3 DNA reads as TGTGCCAGCAGCTTACCGGGACTAGCGGGGGGCAGCACAGATACGCAGTATTTT. As protein: CASSLPGLAGGSTDTQYF.